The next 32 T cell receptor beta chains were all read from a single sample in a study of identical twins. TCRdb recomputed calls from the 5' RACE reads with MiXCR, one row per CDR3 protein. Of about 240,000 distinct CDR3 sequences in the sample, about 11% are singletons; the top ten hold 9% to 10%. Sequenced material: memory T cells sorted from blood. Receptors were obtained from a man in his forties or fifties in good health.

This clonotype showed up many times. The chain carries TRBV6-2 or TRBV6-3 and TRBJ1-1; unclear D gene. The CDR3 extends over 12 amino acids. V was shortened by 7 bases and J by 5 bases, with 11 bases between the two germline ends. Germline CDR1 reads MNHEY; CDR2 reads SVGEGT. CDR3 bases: TGTGCCAGCAAGGAGGGTGGAACTGAAGCTTTCTTT. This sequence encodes CASKEGGTEAFF.

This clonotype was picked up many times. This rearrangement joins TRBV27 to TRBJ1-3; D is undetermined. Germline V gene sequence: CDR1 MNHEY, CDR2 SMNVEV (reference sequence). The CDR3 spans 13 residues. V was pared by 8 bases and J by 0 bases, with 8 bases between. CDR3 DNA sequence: TGTGCCAGCCGACCTATCTCTGGAAACACCATATATTTT. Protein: CASRPISGNTIYF.

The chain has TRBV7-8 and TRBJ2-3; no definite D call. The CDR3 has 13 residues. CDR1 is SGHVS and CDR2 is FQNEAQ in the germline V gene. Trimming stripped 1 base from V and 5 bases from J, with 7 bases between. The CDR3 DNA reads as TGTGCCAGCAGCTTAGGTCCCGAAGATACGCAGTATTTT. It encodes CASSLGPEDTQYF. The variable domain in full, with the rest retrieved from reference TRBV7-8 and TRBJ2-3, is GAGVSQSPRYKVAKRGQDVALRCDPISGHVSLFWYQQALGQGPEFLTYFQNEAQLDKSGLPSDRFFAERPEGSVSTLKIQRTQQEDSAVYLCASSLGPEDTQYFGPGTRLTVL.

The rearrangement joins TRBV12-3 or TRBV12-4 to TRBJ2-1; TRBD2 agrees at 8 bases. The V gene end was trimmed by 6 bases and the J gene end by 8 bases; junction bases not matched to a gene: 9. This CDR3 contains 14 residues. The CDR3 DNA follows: TGTGCCAGCAGCCAAGCAGCGGGAGTGTATGAGCAGTTCTTC. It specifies CASSQAAGVYEQFF.

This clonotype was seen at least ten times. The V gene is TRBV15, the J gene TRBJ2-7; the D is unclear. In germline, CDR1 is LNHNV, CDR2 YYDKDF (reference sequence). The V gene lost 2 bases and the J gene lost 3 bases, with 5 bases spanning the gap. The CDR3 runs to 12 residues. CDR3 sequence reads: CATSRPGYEQYF. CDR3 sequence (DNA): TGTGCCACCAGCAGACCAGGCTACGAGCAGTACTTC.

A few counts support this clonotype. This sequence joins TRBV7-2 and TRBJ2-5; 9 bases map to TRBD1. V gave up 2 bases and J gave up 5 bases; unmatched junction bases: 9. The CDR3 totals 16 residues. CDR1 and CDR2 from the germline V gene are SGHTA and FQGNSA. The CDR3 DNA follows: TGTGCCAGCAGCTTAATGGTGACAGGGGGTGTGGAGACCCAGTACTTC. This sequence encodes CASSLMVTGGVETQYF.

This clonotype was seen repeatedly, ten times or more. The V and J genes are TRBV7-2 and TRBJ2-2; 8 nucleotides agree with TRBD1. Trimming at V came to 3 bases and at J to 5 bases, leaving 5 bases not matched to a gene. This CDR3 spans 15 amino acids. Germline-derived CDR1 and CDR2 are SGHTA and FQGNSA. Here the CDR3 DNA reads TGTGCCAGCAGCTTCACAGGGGGACAAACCGGGGAGCTGTTTTTT. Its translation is CASSFTGGQTGELFF.

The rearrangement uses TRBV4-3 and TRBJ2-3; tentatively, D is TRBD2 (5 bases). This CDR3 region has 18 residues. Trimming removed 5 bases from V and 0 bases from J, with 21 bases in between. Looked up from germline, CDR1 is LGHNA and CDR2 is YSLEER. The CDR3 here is CASSASLPGLSSTDTQYF. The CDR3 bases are TGCGCCAGCAGCGCAAGTTTGCCGGGATTGTCTAGCACAGATACGCAGTATTTT.

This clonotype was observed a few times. The CDR3 is CASSWTGSGNTIYF. The CDR3 bases are TGCGCCAGCAGCTGGACAGGGTCCGGAAACACCATATATTTT. The chain uses TRBV5-1 and TRBJ1-3; 8 positions match TRBD1. With V trimmed by 3 bases and J by 4 bases, 3 bases remained unmatched. CDR3 length equals 14 residues. Germline V gives CDR1 SGHRS, CDR2 YFSETQ.

The DNA for the CDR3 is TGTGCCAGCAGTTACCTCGATAGCAATCAGCCCCAGCATTTT. It specifies CASSYLDSNQPQHF. V is TRBV6-2 or TRBV6-3 and J is TRBJ1-5; the D is unclear. The CDR3 covers 14 residues. Between the trimmed V and J ends, which lost 2 bases and 0 bases, there was a span of 5 bases. CDR1 is MNHEY, CDR2 SVGEGT, per germline.

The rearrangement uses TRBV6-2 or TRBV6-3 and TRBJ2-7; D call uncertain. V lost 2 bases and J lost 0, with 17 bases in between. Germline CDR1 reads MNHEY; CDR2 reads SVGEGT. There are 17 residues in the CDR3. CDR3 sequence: CASSYLARQGISYEQYF. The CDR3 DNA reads TGTGCCAGCAGTTACCTCGCCCGACAAGGCATCTCCTACGAGCAGTACTTC.

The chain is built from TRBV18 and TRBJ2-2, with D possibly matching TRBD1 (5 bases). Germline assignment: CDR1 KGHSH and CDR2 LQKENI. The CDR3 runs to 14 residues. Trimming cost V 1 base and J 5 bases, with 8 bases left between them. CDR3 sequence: CASSPQGWTGELFF. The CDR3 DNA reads TGTGCCAGCTCACCACAGGGGTGGACCGGGGAGCTGTTTTTT. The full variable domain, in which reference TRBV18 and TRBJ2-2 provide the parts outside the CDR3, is NAGVMQNPRHLVRRRGQEARLRCSPMKGHSHVYWYRQLPEEGLKFMVYLQKENIIDESGMPKERFSAEFPKEGPSILRIQQVVRGDSAAYFCASSPQGWTGELFFGEGSRLTVL.

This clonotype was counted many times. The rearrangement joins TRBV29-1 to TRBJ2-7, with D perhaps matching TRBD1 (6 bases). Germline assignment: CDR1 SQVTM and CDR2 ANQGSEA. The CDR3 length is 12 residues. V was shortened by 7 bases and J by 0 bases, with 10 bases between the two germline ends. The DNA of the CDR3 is TGCAGCGCTTGGACAGTCTCCTACGAGCAGTACTTC. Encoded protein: CSAWTVSYEQYF.

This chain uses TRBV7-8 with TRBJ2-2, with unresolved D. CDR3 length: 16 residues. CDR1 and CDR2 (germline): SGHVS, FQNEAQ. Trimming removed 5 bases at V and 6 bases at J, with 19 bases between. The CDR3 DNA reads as TGTGCCAGCAGCATCGCCACTGCCGGGTGGTCCGGGGAGCTGTTTTTT. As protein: CASSIATAGWSGELFF. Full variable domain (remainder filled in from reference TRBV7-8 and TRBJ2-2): GAGVSQSPRYKVAKRGQDVALRCDPISGHVSLFWYQQALGQGPEFLTYFQNEAQLDKSGLPSDRFFAERPEGSVSTLKIQRTQQEDSAVYLCASSIATAGWSGELFFGEGSRLTVL.

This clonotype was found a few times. The CDR3 loop is CSAFWGQGGQGNIQYF. For the CDR3, the DNA is TGCAGTGCTTTTTGGGGACAAGGGGGACAGGGAAACATTCAGTACTTC. The chain uses TRBV20-1 and TRBJ2-4, with 9 positions matching TRBD1. Losses at the gene ends were 5 bases for V and 6 bases for J; bases not matched to a gene: 14. CDR1 DFQATT and CDR2 SNEGSKA come from the germline V gene (reference sequence). The CDR3 is 16 residues long.

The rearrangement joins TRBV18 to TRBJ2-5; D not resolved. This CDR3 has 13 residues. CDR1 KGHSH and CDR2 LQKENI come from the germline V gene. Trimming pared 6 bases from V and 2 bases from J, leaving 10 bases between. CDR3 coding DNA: TGTGCCAGCTCCGCCAAACTACAAGAGACCCAGTACTTC. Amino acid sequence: CASSAKLQETQYF.

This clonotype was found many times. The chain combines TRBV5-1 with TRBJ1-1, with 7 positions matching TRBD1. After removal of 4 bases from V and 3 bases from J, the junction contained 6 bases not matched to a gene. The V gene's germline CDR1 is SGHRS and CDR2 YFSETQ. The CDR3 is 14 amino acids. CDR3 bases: TGCGCCAGCAGCCAACAGGGGAGATACACTGAAGCTTTCTTT. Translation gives CASSQQGRYTEAFF.

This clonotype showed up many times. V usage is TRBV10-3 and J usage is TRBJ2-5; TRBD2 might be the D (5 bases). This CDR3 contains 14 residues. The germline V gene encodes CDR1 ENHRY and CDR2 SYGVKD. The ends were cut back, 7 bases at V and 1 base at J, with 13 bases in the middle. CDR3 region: CAITPDSLQETQYF. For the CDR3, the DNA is TGTGCCATCACCCCGGACTCTCTCCAAGAGACCCAGTACTTC.

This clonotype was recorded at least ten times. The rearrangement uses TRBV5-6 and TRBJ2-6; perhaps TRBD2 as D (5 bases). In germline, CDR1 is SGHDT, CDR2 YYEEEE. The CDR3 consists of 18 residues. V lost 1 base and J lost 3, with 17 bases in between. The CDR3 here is CASSLSLMGSLGANVLTF. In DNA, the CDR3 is TGTGCCAGCAGCTTGTCCTTGATGGGGAGCCTTGGGGCCAACGTCCTGACTTTC.

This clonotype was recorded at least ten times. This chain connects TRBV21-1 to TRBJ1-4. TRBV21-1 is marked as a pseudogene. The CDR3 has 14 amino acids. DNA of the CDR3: TGTGCCAGCAGCAAAGTAGCCGATAATGAAAAACTGTTTTTT. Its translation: CASSKVADNEKLFF.

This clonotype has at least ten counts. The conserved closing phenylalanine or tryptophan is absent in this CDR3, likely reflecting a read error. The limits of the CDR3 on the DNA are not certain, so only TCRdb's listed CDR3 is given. The CDR3 spells CASSKLRGALDLII. The rearrangement joins TRBV7-8 to TRBJ2-3; the DNA was not compared with TRBD2, the D call given in the table. CDR1 is SGHVS, CDR2 FQNEAQ, per germline. The CDR3 has 14 residues if both end residues are counted.

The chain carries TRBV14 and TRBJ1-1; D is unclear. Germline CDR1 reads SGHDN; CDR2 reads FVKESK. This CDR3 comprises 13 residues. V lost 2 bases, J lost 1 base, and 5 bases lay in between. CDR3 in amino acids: CASSQTRNTEAFF. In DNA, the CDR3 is TGTGCCAGCAGCCAAACCAGGAACACTGAAGCTTTCTTT.

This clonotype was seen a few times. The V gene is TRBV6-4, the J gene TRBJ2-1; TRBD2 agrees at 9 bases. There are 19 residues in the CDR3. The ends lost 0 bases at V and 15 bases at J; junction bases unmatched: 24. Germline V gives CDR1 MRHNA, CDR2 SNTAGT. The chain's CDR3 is CASSDSQRRSGGRRGHLFF. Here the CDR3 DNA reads TGTGCCAGCAGTGACTCCCAAAGGCGTAGCGGGGGCCGCCGGGGCCATTTGTTCTTC.

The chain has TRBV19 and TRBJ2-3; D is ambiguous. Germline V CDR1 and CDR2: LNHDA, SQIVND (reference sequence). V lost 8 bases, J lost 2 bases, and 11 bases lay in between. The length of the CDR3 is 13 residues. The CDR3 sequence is CASYGPFTDTQYF. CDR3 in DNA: TGTGCCAGTTACGGACCCTTCACAGATACGCAGTATTTT.

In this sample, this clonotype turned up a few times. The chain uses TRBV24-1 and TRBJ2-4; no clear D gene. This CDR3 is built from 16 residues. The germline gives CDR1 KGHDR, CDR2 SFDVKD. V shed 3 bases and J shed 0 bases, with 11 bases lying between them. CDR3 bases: TGTGCCACCAGTGATCAATACAGCGAAGCCAAAAACATTCAGTACTTC. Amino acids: CATSDQYSEAKNIQYF.

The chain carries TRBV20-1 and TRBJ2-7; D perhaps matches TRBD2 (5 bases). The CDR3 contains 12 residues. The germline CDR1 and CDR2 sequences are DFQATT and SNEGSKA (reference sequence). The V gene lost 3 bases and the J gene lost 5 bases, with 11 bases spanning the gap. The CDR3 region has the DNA TGCAGTGCTAGTACTAGATGGCACGAGCAGTACTTC. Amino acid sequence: CSASTRWHEQYF.

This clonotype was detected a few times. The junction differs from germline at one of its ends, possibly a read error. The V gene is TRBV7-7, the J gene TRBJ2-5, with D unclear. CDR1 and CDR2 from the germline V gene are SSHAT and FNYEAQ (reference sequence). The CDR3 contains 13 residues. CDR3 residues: CASSLGVLETQYF. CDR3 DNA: TGTGCTAGCAGCTTAGGAGTTTTGGAGACCCAGTACTTC.

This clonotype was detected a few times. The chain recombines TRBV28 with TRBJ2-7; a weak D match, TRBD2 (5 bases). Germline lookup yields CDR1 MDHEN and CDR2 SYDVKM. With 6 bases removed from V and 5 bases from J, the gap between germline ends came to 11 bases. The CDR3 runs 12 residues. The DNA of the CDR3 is TGTGCCAGCAGGGACTGGAACCACGAGCAGTACTTC. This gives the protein CASRDWNHEQYF.

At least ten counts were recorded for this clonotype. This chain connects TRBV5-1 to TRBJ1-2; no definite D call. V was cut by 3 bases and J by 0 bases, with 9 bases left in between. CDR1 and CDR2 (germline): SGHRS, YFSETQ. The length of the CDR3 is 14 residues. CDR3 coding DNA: TGCGCCAGCAGCTCAGTAACATCTAACTATGGCTACACCTTC. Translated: CASSSVTSNYGYTF.

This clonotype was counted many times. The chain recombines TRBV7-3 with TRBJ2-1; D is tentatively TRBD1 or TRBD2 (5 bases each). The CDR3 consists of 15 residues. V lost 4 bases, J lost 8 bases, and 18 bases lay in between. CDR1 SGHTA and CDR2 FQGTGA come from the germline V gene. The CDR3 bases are TGTGCCAGCAGCTATGCCGGGGCTACAGGTGATGAGCAGTTCTTC. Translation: CASSYAGATGDEQFF.

The CDR3 DNA reads as TGTGCCAGCAGCCGGGAACAGAGCAGCTATAGCAATCAGCCCCAGCATTTT. Translated: CASSREQSSYSNQPQHF. The chain carries TRBV4-2 and TRBJ1-5; unclear D gene. Trimming took 4 bases from V and 0 from J, leaving 16 bases between them. Germline-derived CDR1 and CDR2 are LGHNA and YNFKEQ. The CDR3 spans 17 residues.

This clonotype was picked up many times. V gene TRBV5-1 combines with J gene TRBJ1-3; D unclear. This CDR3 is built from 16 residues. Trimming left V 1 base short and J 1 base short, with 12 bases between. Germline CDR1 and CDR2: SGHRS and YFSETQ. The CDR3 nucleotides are TGCGCCAGCAGCTTGAGCAGCGGCCGATCTGGAAACACCATATATTTT. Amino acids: CASSLSSGRSGNTIYF. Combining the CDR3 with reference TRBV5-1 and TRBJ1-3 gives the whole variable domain KAGVTQTPRYLIKTRGQQVTLSCSPISGHRSVSWYQQTPGQGLQFLFEYFSETQRNKGNFPGRFSGRQFSNSRSEMNVSTLELGDSALYLCASSLSSGRSGNTIYFGEGSWLTVV.